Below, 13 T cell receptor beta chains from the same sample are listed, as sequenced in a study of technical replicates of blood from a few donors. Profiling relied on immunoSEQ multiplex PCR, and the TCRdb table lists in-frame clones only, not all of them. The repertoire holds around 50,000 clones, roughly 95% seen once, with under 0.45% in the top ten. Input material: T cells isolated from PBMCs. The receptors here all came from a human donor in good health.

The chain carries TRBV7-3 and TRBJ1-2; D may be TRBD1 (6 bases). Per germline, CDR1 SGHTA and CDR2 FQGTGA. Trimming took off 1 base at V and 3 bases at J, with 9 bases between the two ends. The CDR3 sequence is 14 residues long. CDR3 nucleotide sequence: TGTGCCAGCAGCTTAATTCGGACAGACTATGGCTACACCTTC. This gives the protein CASSLIRTDYGYTF.

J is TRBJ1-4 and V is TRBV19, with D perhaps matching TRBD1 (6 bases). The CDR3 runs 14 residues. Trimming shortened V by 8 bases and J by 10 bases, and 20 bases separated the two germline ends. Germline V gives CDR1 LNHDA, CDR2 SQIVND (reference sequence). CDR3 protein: CASALDSQLGKLFF. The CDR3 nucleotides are TGTGCCAGTGCACTGGACAGCCAACTCGGAAAACTGTTTTTT.

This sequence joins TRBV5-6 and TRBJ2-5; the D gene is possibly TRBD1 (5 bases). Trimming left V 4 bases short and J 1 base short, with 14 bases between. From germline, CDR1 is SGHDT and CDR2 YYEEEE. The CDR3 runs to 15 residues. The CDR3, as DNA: TGTGCCAGCAGCCCGGTAGGACACTTCCAAGAGACCCAGTACTTC. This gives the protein CASSPVGHFQETQYF.

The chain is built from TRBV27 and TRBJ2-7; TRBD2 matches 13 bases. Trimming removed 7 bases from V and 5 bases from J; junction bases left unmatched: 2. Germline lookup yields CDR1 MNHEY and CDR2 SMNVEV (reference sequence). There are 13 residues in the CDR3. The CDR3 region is CASTGTSGNEQYF. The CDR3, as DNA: TGTGCCAGCACAGGGACTAGCGGGAACGAGCAGTACTTC.

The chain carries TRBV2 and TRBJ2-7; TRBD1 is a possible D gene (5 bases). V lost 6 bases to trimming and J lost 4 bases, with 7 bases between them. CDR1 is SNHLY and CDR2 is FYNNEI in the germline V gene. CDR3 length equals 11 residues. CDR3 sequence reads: CASRRQYEQYF. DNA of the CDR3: TGTGCCAGCAGAAGACAGTACGAGCAGTACTTC.

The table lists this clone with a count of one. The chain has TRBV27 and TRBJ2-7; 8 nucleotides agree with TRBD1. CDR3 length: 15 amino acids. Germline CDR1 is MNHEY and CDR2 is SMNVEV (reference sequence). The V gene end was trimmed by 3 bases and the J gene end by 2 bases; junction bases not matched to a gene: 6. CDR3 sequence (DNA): TGTGCCAGCAGTTTCTGGGGACAGGTTGCCTACGAGCAGTACTTC. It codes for CASSFWGQVAYEQYF.

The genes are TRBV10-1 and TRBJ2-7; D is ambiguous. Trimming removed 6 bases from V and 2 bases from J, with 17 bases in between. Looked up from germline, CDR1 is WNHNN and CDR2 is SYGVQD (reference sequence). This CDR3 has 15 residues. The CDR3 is CASRSPYEFPYEQYF. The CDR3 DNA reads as TGCGCCAGCAGGAGTCCGTACGAGTTCCCCTACGAGCAGTACTTC.

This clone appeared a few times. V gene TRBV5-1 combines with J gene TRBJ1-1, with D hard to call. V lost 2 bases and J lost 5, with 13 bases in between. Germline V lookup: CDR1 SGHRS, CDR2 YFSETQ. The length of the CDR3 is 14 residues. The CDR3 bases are TGCGCCAGCAGCTTCCTAGGGAGGGAGACTGAAGCTTTCTTT. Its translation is CASSFLGRETEAFF.

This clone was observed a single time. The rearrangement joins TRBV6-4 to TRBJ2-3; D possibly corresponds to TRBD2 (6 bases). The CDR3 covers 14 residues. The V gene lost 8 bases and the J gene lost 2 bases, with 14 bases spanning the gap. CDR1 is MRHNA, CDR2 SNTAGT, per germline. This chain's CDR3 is CASSLSGDTDTQYF. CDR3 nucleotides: TGTGCCAGCTCTTTATCGGGGGACACAGATACGCAGTATTTT.

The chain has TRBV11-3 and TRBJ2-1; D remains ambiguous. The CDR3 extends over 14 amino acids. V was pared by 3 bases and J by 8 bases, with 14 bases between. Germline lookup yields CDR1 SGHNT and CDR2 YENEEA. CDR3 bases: TGTGCCAGCAGCTTCCTCATGACTCTTGATGAGCAGTTCTTC. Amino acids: CASSFLMTLDEQFF.

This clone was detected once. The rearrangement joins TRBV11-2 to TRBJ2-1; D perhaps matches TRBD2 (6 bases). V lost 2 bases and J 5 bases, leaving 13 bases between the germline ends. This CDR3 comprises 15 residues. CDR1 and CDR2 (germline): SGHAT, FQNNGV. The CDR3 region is CASSLTRELDNEQFF. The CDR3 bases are TGTGCCAGCAGCTTAACACGGGAGTTAGACAATGAGCAGTTCTTC.

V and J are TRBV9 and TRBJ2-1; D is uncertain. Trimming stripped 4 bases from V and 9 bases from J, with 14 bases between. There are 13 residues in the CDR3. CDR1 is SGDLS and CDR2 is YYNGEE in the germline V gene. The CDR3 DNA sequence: TGTGCCAGCAGCCCCTTCCAGGCAGGTGAGCAGTTCTTC. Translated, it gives CASSPFQAGEQFF.

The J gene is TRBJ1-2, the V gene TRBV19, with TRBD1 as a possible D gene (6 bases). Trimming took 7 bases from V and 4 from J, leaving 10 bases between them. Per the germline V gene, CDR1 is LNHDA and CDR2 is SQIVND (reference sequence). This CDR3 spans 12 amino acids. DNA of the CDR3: TGTGCCAGTACAGGGGAAAGCTATGGCTACACCTTC. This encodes CASTGESYGYTF.